The 15 T cell receptor beta chains listed next were all sequenced from one sample in a study of T cells after yellow fever vaccination. TCRdb called the 5' RACE reads again in MiXCR, with one record for every CDR3 protein. The repertoire holds around 13,000 distinct CDR3 sequences, 4% to 6% seen once, with around 50% in the top ten. The sequencing used PBMCs, either bulk or a sorted T-cell subset (CD4+, CD8+, memory, or dextramer-sorted; not recorded which), collected 45 days after the yellow fever booster vaccination. The receptor set was obtained from a man aged 30 to 45 who received the YFV17D yellow fever vaccine.

This clonotype has a count of ten or more. This chain links TRBV11-2 with TRBJ2-7; 10 bases fit TRBD2. Germline CDR1 reads SGHAT; CDR2 reads FQNNGV. The junction had 12 bases not matched to a gene; V was cut back by 4 bases and J by 9 bases. The CDR3 contains 15 residues. CDR3 sequence reads: CASSWSGRAVFGQYF. The CDR3 region has the DNA TGTGCCAGCAGCTGGAGCGGGAGGGCCGTCTTCGGGCAGTACTTC.

This clonotype was detected many times. V usage is TRBV27 and J usage is TRBJ2-7; the match to TRBD2 covers 10 bases. The CDR3 is 15 residues long. Germline CDR1 reads MNHEY; CDR2 reads SMNVEV (reference sequence). J gave up 5 bases and V 6 bases, and 10 bases lay outside the gene matches. The CDR3 protein is CASSYAGTSVNEQYF. CDR3 nucleotides: TGTGCCAGCAGCTACGCCGGGACTAGCGTGAACGAGCAGTACTTC.

This clonotype showed up many times. This chain uses TRBV25-1 with TRBJ2-1; D unresolved. This CDR3 contains 13 residues. The germline V gene has CDR1 MGHDK and CDR2 SYGVNS. The germline V and J ends were trimmed by 4 bases and 5 bases, with 9 bases remaining between them. The CDR3 region is CASSVPGNNEQFF. The DNA of the CDR3 is TGTGCCAGCAGTGTACCCGGAAACAATGAGCAGTTCTTC.

At least ten counts were recorded for this clonotype. The CDR3 DNA sequence: TGTGCCAGCAGTGAACAGGTGGCGGGAGGCCTTGGTCTGTTTTTT. Amino acids: CASSEQVAGGLGLFF. This chain uses TRBV25-1 with TRBJ2-2, with TRBD2 matching 8 bases. This CDR3 has 15 residues. J was trimmed by 14 bases and V by 2 bases; bases with no gene match: 13. From germline, CDR1 is MGHDK and CDR2 SYGVNS.

This clonotype was counted many times. The CDR3 protein is CATSFPTELAKNIQYF. In DNA, the CDR3 is TGTGCCACCAGCTTCCCTACGGAGCTAGCCAAAAACATTCAGTACTTC. The J gene is TRBJ2-4, the V gene TRBV15; D gene uncertain. CDR3 length: 16 amino acids. Germline V gene data show CDR1 as LNHNV and CDR2 as YYDKDF (reference sequence). V gave up 5 bases and J gave up 0 bases, with 14 bases separating them.

This clonotype was seen at least ten times. The CDR3 DNA reads TGTGCCAGCAGTTGGGGCGGAAGATACGAGCAGTACTTC. It codes for CASSWGGRYEQYF. The chain employs TRBV12-3 or TRBV12-4 and TRBJ2-7, with a tentative D call TRBD1 (5 bases). The V end lost 4 bases, the J end lost 4 bases, and 11 bases lay between the germline ends. CDR3 length: 13 residues.

This clonotype was counted at least ten times. This rearrangement joins TRBV10-1 to TRBJ2-3; 10 nucleotides match TRBD2. V shed 10 bases and J 1 base; nucleotides not matched to a gene: 5. Germline assignment: CDR1 WNHNN and CDR2 SYGVQD (reference sequence). The CDR3 length is 14 residues. CDR3 protein: CAIRTSGRTDTQYF. DNA of the CDR3: TGCGCCATCCGGACTAGCGGACGCACAGATACGCAGTATTTT.

This clonotype was detected many times. This sequence joins TRBV6-2 or TRBV6-3 and TRBJ1-5, with 8 bases aligning to TRBD1. The V segment lost 8 bases and the J segment 3 bases; nucleotides outside the gene matches: 12. The CDR3 runs 16 residues. Germline CDR1 is MNHEY and CDR2 is SVGEGT. The CDR3 is CASHPRDRSFNQPQHF. The CDR3, as DNA: TGTGCCAGCCACCCCCGGGACAGGTCCTTCAATCAGCCCCAGCATTTT.

This clonotype has a count of ten or more. The chain employs TRBV20-1 and TRBJ2-7, with D unclear. Germline V CDR1 and CDR2: DFQATT, SNEGSKA (reference sequence). Deletions cut 0 bases from V and 1 base from J, with 10 bases between. The CDR3 has 14 residues. The chain's CDR3 is CSAREDFRSYEQYF. The CDR3 DNA sequence: TGCAGTGCTAGAGAAGACTTTAGGTCCTACGAGCAGTACTTC.

This clonotype came up many times. The gene calls are TRBV7-2 and TRBJ1-4, with unresolved D. In germline, CDR1 is SGHTA, CDR2 FQGNSA. With 3 bases removed from V and 6 bases from J, the gap between germline ends came to 8 bases. The CDR3 is 13 residues long. DNA of the CDR3: TGTGCCAGCAGCTTTTCTCGGGATGAAAAACTGTTTTTT. It encodes CASSFSRDEKLFF.

This clonotype occurred many times. J is TRBJ1-6 and V is TRBV3-1; D uncertain. The germline gives CDR1 LGHDT, CDR2 YNNKEL (reference sequence). The germline V and J ends were trimmed by 5 bases and 8 bases, with 7 bases remaining between them. This CDR3 spans 12 amino acids. The CDR3 reads CASSYLDSPLHF. CDR3 in DNA: TGTGCCAGCAGCTATCTCGATTCACCCCTCCACTTT.

This clonotype was seen many times. This chain links TRBV5-1 with TRBJ1-5; D gene unclear. Germline values: CDR1 SGHRS, CDR2 YFSETQ. V shed 4 bases and J shed 7 bases, with 15 bases lying between them. This CDR3 contains 14 residues. The CDR3 spells CASSADLGEQPQHF. CDR3 nucleotide sequence: TGCGCCAGCAGCGCGGACCTTGGAGAGCAGCCCCAGCATTTT. Full variable domain (missing parts from reference TRBV5-1 and TRBJ1-5): KAGVTQTPRYLIKTRGQQVTLSCSPISGHRSVSWYQQTPGQGLQFLFEYFSETQRNKGNFPGRFSGRQFSNSRSEMNVSTLELGDSALYLCASSADLGEQPQHFGDGTRLSIL.

This clonotype was picked up many times. This sequence joins TRBV2 and TRBJ1-1; TRBD1 is a possible D gene (5 bases). CDR3 length: 11 residues. V lost 11 bases and J 5 bases, leaving 12 bases between the germline ends. CDR1 SNHLY and CDR2 FYNNEI come from the germline V gene. CDR3 sequence: CAGPGATEAFF. CDR3 nucleotides: TGTGCCGGGCCCGGGGCTACTGAAGCTTTCTTT. The full variable domain, completed using reference TRBV2 and TRBJ1-1, is EPEVTQTPSHQVTQMGQEVILRCVPISNHLYFYWYRQILGQKVEFLVSFYNNEISEKSEIFDDQFSVERPDGSNFTLKIRSTKLEDSAMYFCAGPGATEAFFGQGTRLTVV.

This clonotype was counted many times. This sequence joins TRBV7-2 and TRBJ2-7, with a weak D call TRBD2 (7 bases). In germline, CDR1 is SGHTA, CDR2 FQGNSA. The CDR3 has 13 residues. V lost 3 bases and J lost 5, with 11 bases in between. CDR3 amino acids: CASSLGGGHEQYF. CDR3 coding DNA: TGTGCCAGCAGCTTGGGGGGGGGCCACGAGCAGTACTTC.

This clonotype was recorded many times. The rearrangement links TRBV15 to TRBJ1-1; D is possibly TRBD1 (6 bases). Trimming stripped 6 bases from V and 0 bases from J, with 8 bases between. CDR1 LNHNV and CDR2 YYDKDF come from the germline V gene (reference sequence). This CDR3 is built from 13 residues. The CDR3 coding sequence is TGTGCCACCAGGCAGGGGCTGAACACTGAAGCTTTCTTT. Translating it yields CATRQGLNTEAFF.